This T cell receptor beta chain was captured in a study of shared clonotypes between healthy human individuals. Turning to the study itself: Donor ages ranged 18 to 49 years: a couple of women, a few men.

Clones were read by immunoSEQ multiplex PCR, and TCRdb kept only the in-frame ones, dropping some. Of about 490,000 clones in the sample, roughly 80% were seen once. This clone was seen more than once but under ten times. The target antigen is unknown. General study results and limits: Blood alone was sampled, and tissue repertoires likely differ.

The length of the CDR3 is 13 residues. Germline V gene data show CDR1 as SEHNR and CDR2 as FQNEAQ (reference sequence). V was trimmed by 3 bases and J by 2 bases, leaving 7 bases between them. The chain has TRBV7-9 and TRBJ1-1, with D uncertain. Source material: PBMCs. This receptor was identified in a middle-aged woman in good health. Some clones in this sample may be carry-over from other donors' samples. The CDR3, as DNA: TGTGCCAGCAGCTTTTATGCCAACACTGAAGCTTTCTTT. Its protein is CASSFYANTEAFF.